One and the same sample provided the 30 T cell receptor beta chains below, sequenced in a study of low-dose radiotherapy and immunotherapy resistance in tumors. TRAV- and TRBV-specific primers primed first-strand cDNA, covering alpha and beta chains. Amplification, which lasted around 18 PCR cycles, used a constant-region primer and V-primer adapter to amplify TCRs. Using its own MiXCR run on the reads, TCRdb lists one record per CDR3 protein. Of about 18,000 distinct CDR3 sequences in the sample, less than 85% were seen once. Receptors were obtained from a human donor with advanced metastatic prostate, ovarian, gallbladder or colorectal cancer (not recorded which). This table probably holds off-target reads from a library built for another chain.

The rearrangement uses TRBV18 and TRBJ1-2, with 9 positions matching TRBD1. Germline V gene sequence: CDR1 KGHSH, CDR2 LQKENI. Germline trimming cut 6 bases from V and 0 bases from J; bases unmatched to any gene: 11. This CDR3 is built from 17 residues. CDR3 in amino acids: CASSPGQGTGANYGYTF. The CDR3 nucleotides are TGTGCCAGCTCCCCAGGACAGGGGACCGGAGCTAACTATGGCTACACCTTC.

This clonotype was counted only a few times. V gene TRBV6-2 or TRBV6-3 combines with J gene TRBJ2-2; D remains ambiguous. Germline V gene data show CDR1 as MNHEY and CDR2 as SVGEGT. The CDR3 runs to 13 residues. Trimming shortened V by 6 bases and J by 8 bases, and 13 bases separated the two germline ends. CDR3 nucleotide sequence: TGTGCCAGCAGCCTTAACCTTGGGGGGGAGCTGTTTTTT. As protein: CASSLNLGGELFF.

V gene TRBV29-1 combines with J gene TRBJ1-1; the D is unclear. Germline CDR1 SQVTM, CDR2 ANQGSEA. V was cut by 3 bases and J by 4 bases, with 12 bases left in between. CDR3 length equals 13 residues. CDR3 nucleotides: TGCAGCGTTGATTCCCGCCGTGGCACTGAAGCTTTCTTT. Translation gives CSVDSRRGTEAFF.

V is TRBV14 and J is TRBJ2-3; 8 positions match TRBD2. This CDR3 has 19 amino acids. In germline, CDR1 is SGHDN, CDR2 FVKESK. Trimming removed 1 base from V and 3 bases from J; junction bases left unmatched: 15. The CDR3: CASSQAGRAGGPKTDTQYF. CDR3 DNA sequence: TGTGCCAGCAGCCAAGCGGGACGGGCGGGAGGACCCAAGACAGATACGCAGTATTTT.

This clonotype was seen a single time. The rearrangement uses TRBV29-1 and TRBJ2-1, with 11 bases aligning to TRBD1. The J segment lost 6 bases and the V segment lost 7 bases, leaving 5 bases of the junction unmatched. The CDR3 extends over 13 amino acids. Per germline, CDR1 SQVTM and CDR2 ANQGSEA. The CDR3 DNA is TGCAGCGCTAGTGGGACAGGGGGCAATGAGCAGTTCTTC. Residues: CSASGTGGNEQFF.

The CDR3, as DNA: TGTGCCAGCAGCTTATTGCCGGACTCTGGAAACACCATATATTTT. Its translation: CASSLLPDSGNTIYF. The rearrangement links TRBV7-9 to TRBJ1-3; no clear D gene. In germline, CDR1 is SEHNR, CDR2 FQNEAQ (reference sequence). This CDR3 has 15 residues. V was pared by 2 bases and J by 0 bases, with 8 bases between.

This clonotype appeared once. The CDR3 here is CASSLSGTRGGYTF. The CDR3 nucleotides are TGTGCCAGCAGCCTAAGTGGGACCCGGGGAGGCTACACCTTC. V and J are TRBV7-3 and TRBJ1-2; D may be TRBD1 (5 bases). The V and J ends lost 5 bases and 8 bases respectively, with 18 bases between them. CDR3 length: 14 amino acids. Germline CDR1 and CDR2: SGHTA and FQGTGA.

The chain's CDR3 is CSVVPGGVNSNQPQHF. CDR3 sequence (DNA): TGCAGCGTCGTGCCGGGGGGGGTGAATAGCAATCAGCCCCAGCATTTT. V is TRBV29-1 and J is TRBJ1-5; the D gene is possibly TRBD1 (5 bases). Looked up from germline, CDR1 is SQVTM and CDR2 is ANQGSEA. Trimming left V 6 bases short and J 0 bases short, with 18 bases between. The length of the CDR3 is 16 residues.

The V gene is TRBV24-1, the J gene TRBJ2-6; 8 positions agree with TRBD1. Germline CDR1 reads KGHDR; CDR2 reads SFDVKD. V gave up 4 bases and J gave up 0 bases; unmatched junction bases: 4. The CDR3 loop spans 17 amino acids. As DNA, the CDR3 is TGTGCCACCAGTGAAGCGACAGGGGACTCTGGGGCCAACGTCCTGACTTTC. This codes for CATSEATGDSGANVLTF.

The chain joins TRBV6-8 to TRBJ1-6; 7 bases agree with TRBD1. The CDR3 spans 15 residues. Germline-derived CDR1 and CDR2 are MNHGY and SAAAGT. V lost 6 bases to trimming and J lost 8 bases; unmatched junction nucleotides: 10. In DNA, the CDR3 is TGTGCCAGCAGCCACCGCCGGGACAGTGATTCACCCCTCCACTTT. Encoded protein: CASSHRRDSDSPLHF.

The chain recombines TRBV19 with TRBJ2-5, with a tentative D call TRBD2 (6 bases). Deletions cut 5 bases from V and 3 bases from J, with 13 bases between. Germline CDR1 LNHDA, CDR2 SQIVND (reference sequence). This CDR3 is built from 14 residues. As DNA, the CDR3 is TGTGCCAGTAGTCCCACAGGCGGGAAAGAGACCCAGTACTTC. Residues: CASSPTGGKETQYF.

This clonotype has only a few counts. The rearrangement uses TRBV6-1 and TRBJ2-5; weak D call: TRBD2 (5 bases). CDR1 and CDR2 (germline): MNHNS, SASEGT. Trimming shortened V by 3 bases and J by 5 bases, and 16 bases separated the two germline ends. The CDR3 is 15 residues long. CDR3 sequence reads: CASSDPGPAGETQYF. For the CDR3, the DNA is TGTGCCAGCAGTGATCCTGGGCCCGCGGGTGAGACCCAGTACTTC.

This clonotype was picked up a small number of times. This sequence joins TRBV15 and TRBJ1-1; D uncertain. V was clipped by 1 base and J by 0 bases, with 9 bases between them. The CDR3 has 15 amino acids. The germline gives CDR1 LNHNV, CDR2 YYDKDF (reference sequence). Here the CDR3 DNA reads TGTGCCACCAGCAGAGCGGCAGGAATGAACACTGAAGCTTTCTTT. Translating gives CATSRAAGMNTEAFF.

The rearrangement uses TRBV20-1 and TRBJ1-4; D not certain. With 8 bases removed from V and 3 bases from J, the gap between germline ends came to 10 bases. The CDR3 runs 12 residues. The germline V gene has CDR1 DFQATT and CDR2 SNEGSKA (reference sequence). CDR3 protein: CSSTLPNEKLFF. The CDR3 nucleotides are TGCAGTTCGACACTACCTAATGAAAAACTGTTTTTT.

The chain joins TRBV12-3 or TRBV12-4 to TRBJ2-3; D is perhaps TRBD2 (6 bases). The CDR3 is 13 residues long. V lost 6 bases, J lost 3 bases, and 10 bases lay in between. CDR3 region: CASSLLATDTQYF. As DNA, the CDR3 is TGTGCCAGCAGCCTCCTAGCGACAGATACGCAGTATTTT.

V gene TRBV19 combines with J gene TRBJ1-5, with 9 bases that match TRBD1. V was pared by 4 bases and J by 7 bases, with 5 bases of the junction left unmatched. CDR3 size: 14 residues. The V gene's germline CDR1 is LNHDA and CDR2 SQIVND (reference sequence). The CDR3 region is CASSRTGDRQPQHF. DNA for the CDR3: TGTGCCAGTAGTAGGACAGGGGATCGGCAGCCCCAGCATTTT.

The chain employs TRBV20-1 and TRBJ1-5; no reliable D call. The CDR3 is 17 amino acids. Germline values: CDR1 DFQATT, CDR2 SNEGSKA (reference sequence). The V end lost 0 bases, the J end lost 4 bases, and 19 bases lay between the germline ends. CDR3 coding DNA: TGCAGTGCTAGAGATTCCGACGGAAGCGGGATAAATCAGCCCCAGCATTTT. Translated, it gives CSARDSDGSGINQPQHF.

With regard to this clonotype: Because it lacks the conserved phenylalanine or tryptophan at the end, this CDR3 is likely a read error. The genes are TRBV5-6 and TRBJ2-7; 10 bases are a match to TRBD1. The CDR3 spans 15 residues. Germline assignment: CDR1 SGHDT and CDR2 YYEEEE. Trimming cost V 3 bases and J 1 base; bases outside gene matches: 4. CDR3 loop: CASSWDRGRSYEQYS. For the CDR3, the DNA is TGTGCCAGCAGCTGGGACAGGGGTAGGTCCTACGAGCAGTACTCC.

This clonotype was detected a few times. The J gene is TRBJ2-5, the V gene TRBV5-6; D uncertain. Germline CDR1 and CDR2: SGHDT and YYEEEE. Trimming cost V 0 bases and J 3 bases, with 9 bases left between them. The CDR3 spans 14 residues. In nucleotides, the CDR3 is TGTGCCAGCAGCTTGGAACAGACGAAAGAGACCCAGTACTTC. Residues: CASSLEQTKETQYF.

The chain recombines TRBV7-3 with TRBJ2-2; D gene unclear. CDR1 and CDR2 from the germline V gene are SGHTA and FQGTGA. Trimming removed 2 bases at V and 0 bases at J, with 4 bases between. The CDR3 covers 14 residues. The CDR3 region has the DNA TGTGCCAGCAGCTTATACCCGAACACCGGGGAGCTGTTTTTT. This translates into CASSLYPNTGELFF.

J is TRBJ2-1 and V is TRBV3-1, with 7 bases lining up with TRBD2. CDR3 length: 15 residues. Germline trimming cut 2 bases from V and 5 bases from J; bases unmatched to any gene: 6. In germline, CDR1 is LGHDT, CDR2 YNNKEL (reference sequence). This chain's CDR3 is CASSQTGLLNNEQFF. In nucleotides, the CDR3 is TGTGCCAGCAGCCAAACGGGACTACTTAACAATGAGCAGTTCTTC.

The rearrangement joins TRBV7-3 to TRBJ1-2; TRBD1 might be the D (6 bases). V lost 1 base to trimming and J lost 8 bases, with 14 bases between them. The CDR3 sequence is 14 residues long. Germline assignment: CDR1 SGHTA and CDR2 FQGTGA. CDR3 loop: CASSLNQGQSGYTF. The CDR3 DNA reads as TGTGCCAGCAGCTTAAATCAGGGGCAGAGCGGCTACACCTTC. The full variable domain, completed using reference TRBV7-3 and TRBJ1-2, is GAGVSQTPSNKVTEKGKYVELRCDPISGHTALYWYRQSLGQGPEFLIYFQGTGAADDSGLPNDRFFAVRPEGSVSTLKIQRTERGDSAVYLCASSLNQGQSGYTFGSGTRLTVV.

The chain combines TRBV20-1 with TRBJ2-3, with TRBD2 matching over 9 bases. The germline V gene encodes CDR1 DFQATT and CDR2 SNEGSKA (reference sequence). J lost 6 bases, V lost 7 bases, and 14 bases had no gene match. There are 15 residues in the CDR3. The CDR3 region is CSVKGSSGVGDTQYF. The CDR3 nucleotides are TGCAGTGTAAAGGGGTCTAGCGGGGTGGGGGATACGCAGTATTTT.

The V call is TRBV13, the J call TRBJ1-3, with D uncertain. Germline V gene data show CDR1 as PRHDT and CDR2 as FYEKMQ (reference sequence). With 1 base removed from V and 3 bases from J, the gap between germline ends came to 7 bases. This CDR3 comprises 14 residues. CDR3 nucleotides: TGTGCCAGCAGCTTAGATAGTATTGGAAACACCATATATTTT. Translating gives CASSLDSIGNTIYF.

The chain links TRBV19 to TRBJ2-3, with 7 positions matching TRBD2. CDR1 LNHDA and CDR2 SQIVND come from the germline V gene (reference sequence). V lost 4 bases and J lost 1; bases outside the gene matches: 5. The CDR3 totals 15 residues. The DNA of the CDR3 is TGTGCCAGTAGTACGGCGCTAGCGGGCACAGATACGCAGTATTTT. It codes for CASSTALAGTDTQYF.

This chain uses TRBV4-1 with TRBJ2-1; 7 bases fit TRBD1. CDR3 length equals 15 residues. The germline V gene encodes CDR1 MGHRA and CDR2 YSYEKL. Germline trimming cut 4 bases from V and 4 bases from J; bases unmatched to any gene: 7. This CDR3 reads CASSLRQGPYNEQFF. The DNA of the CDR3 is TGCGCCAGCAGCCTCAGACAGGGCCCATACAATGAGCAGTTCTTC.

The CDR3 spells CASRRQANSYNEQFF. The CDR3 DNA reads as TGTGCCAGCAGACGACAGGCAAACTCCTACAATGAGCAGTTCTTC. This chain links TRBV12-3 or TRBV12-4 with TRBJ2-1, with D perhaps TRBD1 (6 bases). Between the trimmed V and J ends, which lost 6 bases and 0 bases, there was a span of 12 bases. This CDR3 has 15 residues.

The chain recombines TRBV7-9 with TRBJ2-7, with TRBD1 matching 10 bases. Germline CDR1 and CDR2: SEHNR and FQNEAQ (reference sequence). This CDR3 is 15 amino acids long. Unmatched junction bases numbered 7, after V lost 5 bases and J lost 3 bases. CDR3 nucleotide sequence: TGTGCCAGCAGCCAACTGGACAGGGGGGACTACGAGCAGTACTTC. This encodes CASSQLDRGDYEQYF.

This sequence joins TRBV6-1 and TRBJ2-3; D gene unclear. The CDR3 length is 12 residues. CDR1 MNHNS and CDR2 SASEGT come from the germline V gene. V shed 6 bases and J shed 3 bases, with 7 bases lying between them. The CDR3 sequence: CASRRDTDTQYF. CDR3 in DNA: TGTGCCAGCAGAAGAGATACAGATACGCAGTATTTT.

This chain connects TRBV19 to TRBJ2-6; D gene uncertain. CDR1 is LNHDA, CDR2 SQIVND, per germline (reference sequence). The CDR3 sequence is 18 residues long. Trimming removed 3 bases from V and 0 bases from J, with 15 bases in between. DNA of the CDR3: TGTGCCAGTAGTATCAGCAGGAGCCGAGTCTCTGGGGCCAACGTCCTGACTTTC. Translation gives CASSISRSRVSGANVLTF. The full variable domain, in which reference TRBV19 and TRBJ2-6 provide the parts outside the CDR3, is DGGITQSPKYLFRKEGQNVTLSCEQNLNHDAMYWYRQDPGQGLRLIYYSQIVNDFQKGDIAEGYSVSREKKESFPLTVTSAQKNPTAFYLCASSISRSRVSGANVLTFGAGSRLTVL.